This TCR beta chain was recovered during a study of T-cell reconstitution after alpha-beta-depleted transplantation in children. With 7 bases removed from V and 4 bases from J, the gap between germline ends came to 14 bases. The length of the CDR3 is 14 residues. Germline assignment: CDR1 LNHDA and CDR2 SQIVND (reference sequence). Preparation of the TCRbeta library involved a method that used unique molecular identifiers. MiXCR, applied by TCRdb to the PCR reads, yields one record per CDR3 protein. This sample carries about 540,000 distinct CDR3 sequences, around 18% of them seen once, and the ten largest clones take more than 2.5%.

This clonotype was obtained from a human donor who donated a stem cell graft to a child with acute lymphoblastic leukemia. Sequencing was performed on PBMCs from the stem cell graft donor, taken from the stem cell graft. The rearrangement uses TRBV19 and TRBJ1-3; no definite D call. The CDR3 here is CASIQTGTGNTIYF. CDR3 coding DNA: TGTGCCAGTATTCAAACGGGAACAGGAAACACCATATATTTT.